This T cell receptor beta chain was recovered during a study of blood T cell repertoires in COVID-19. Study-level information: Acute and convalescent COVID-19 specimens originated in the United States, Italy and Spain. PBMCs, B-cell-depleted T cells, or T cells were the source of the cDNA or gDNA that made up the material.

Per the study methods: Amplifying reference gene primers gave estimates of nucleated cell counts. Some clones are missing from TCRdb's copy, which holds only in-frame ones; the method was immunoSEQ multiplex PCR. Clone size and V and J calls were adopted from that table, with D and trimming inferred from the DNA. The top ten hold 10% of the sample, which has about 35,000 clones, roughly 80% seen once. The germline CDR1 and CDR2 sequences are SGHAT and FQNNGV. Losses at the gene ends were 4 bases for V and 3 bases for J; bases not matched to a gene: 7. The CDR3 has 15 residues. The chain recombines TRBV11-2 with TRBJ2-3, with 7 bases that match TRBD2. This TCR was sampled from a man between 60 and 75 years old in a cohort sampled during active COVID-19. The material sequenced was peripheral blood. DNA of the CDR3: TGTGCCAGCAGCTCCGCGTGGCGGGGGACAGATACGCAGTATTTT. This translates into CASSSAWRGTDTQYF. Drawing the rest from reference TRBV11-2 and TRBJ2-3, the complete variable domain is EAGVAQSPRYKIIEKRQSVAFWCNPISGHATLYWYQQILGQGPKLLIQFQNNGVVDDSQLPKDRFSAERLKGVDSTLKIQPAKLEDSAVYLCASSSAWRGTDTQYFGPGTRLTVL.